These 30 T cell receptor beta chains were sequenced from one sample in a study of blood T cells in healthy people across ages. PCR was performed a second time for roughly 7 to 12 cycles using a sample-barcoded 5' primer and a J-beta primer mix. Via MiXCR, TCRdb re-called the 5' RACE reads, giving one row per CDR3 protein. Of approximately 800,000 distinct CDR3 sequences in the sample, 58% were seen once. The sequencing sample was made of blood. These TCRs come from a man under 40 in good health.

The chain employs TRBV19 and TRBJ1-2; 8 bases map to TRBD1. The CDR3 is made up of 16 amino acids. V dropped 5 bases and J dropped 6; count of bases not matched to a gene: 14. Germline V lookup: CDR1 LNHDA, CDR2 SQIVND (reference sequence). Written as DNA, the CDR3 is TGTGCCAGTAGTCGCACCGAAACAGGGGGTCGCAATGGCTACACCTTC. This encodes CASSRTETGGRNGYTF.

This CDR3 is CASSQDSADTQYF. DNA for the CDR3: TGTGCCAGCAGCCAAGACTCCGCAGATACGCAGTATTTT. V gene TRBV3-1 combines with J gene TRBJ2-3; D unclear. The CDR3 sequence is 13 residues long. CDR1 LGHDT and CDR2 YNNKEL come from the germline V gene (reference sequence). The V end was cut by 0 bases, the J end by 4 bases, with 5 bases between.

The chain carries TRBV3-1 and TRBJ1-4, with D hard to call. The CDR3 runs 13 residues. Trimming cost V 0 bases and J 10 bases, with 9 bases left between them. Germline CDR1 LGHDT, CDR2 YNNKEL (reference sequence). CDR3 sequence: CASSQDLRGKLFF. DNA for the CDR3: TGTGCCAGCAGCCAAGATCTTCGCGGAAAACTGTTTTTT. Full variable domain (outside the CDR3, taken from reference TRBV3-1 and TRBJ1-4): DTAVSQTPKYLVTQMGNDKSIKCEQNLGHDTMYWYKQDSKKFLKIMFSYNNKELIINETVPNRFSPKSPDKAHLNLHINSLELGDSAVYFCASSQDLRGKLFFGSGTQLSVL.

The chain joins TRBV2 to TRBJ2-3, with D perhaps TRBD1 (5 bases). The V gene's germline CDR1 is SNHLY and CDR2 FYNNEI. The V end was cut by 6 bases, the J end by 6 bases, with 22 bases between. CDR3 length: 16 amino acids. The CDR3 DNA sequence: TGTGCCAGCAGGGTGGGGCTTCGGGCGGCGGACGATACGCAGTATTTT. Protein: CASRVGLRAADDTQYF.

V and J are TRBV12-3 or TRBV12-4 and TRBJ1-5; D is ambiguous. The CDR3 is 16 amino acids. With 6 bases removed from V and 3 bases from J, the gap between germline ends came to 18 bases. This chain's CDR3 is CASSPEYSALNQPQHF. The CDR3 nucleotides are TGTGCCAGCAGCCCCGAATACTCGGCACTCAATCAGCCCCAGCATTTT.

This rearrangement joins TRBV20-1 to TRBJ1-4; D gene ambiguous. Germline values: CDR1 DFQATT, CDR2 SNEGSKA (reference sequence). Between the trimmed V and J ends, which lost 3 bases and 7 bases, there was a span of 15 bases. The CDR3 loop spans 14 amino acids. The CDR3 loop reads CSARNTQNIEKLFF. The CDR3 DNA sequence: TGCAGTGCTAGGAATACACAAAATATTGAAAAACTGTTTTTT.

The chain employs TRBV4-3 and TRBJ2-7; perhaps TRBD2 as D (5 bases). The length of the CDR3 is 15 residues. Germline V gene lookup returns CDR1 LGHNA and CDR2 YSLEER. V was pared by 1 base and J by 0 bases, with 10 bases between. As DNA, the CDR3 is TGCGCCAGCAGCCAAGGGTTAAGCGGCTCCTACGAGCAGTACTTC. Translated, it gives CASSQGLSGSYEQYF.

The rearrangement joins TRBV4-2 to TRBJ2-5; the match to TRBD2 covers 12 bases. This CDR3 has 21 amino acids. Germline values: CDR1 LGHNA, CDR2 YNFKEQ. The junction had 18 bases not matched to a gene; V was cut back by 2 bases and J by 2 bases. As DNA, the CDR3 is TGTGCCAGCAGCCAATCCCTAGTGCTAGCGGGAGGGCCCAGACCTCAAGAGACCCAGTACTTC. As protein: CASSQSLVLAGGPRPQETQYF.

This sequence joins TRBV21-1 and TRBJ2-1. TRBV21-1 is a pseudogene segment. CDR3 length: 15 amino acids. As DNA, the CDR3 is TGTGCCAGCAGCAACGAAGGACCGACCGACAATGAGCAGTTCTTC. Its translation is CASSNEGPTDNEQFF.

The chain links TRBV28 to TRBJ2-7; D is unresolved. This CDR3 spans 14 amino acids. V gave up 3 bases and J gave up 0 bases, with 9 bases separating them. CDR1 is MDHEN, CDR2 SYDVKM, per germline. The CDR3 DNA reads TGTGCCAGCAGTTTTCAACGGTACTCCTACGAGCAGTACTTC. Translating gives CASSFQRYSYEQYF.

The chain is built from TRBV7-7 and TRBJ1-2; D not resolved. The CDR3 extends over 10 amino acids. Looked up from germline, CDR1 is SSHAT and CDR2 is FNYEAQ (reference sequence). V gave up 10 bases and J gave up 2 bases, with 5 bases separating them. The CDR3 nucleotides are TGTGCCAACGACAACTATGGCTACACCTTC. Protein product: CANDNYGYTF. The whole variable domain, remainder taken from reference TRBV7-7 and TRBJ1-2, is GAGVSQSPRYKVTKRGQDVTLRCDPISSHATLYWYQQALGQGPEFLTYFNYEAQPDKSGLPSDRFSAERPEGSISTLTIQRTEQRDSAMYRCANDNYGYTFGSGTRLTVV.

The V call is TRBV29-1, the J call TRBJ2-1, with 9 nucleotides matching TRBD1. Per the germline V gene, CDR1 is SQVTM and CDR2 is ANQGSEA. The CDR3 consists of 16 residues. Trimming took 1 base from V and 3 from J; bases not matched to a gene: 7. In DNA, the CDR3 is TGCAGCGTTGAAGGGGGACCGGGACAGGGCTACAATGAGCAGTTCTTC. Its translation is CSVEGGPGQGYNEQFF.

The chain has TRBV12-3 or TRBV12-4 and TRBJ1-2; D gene uncertain. The CDR3 consists of 18 residues. V lost 7 bases to trimming and J lost 7 bases, with 31 bases between them. This chain's CDR3 is CASTLSLLSTFGVSGYTF. The CDR3, as DNA: TGTGCCAGCACCCTCTCCCTCCTTTCTACATTTGGGGTCTCTGGCTACACCTTC.

This clonotype was counted only a few times. This chain joins TRBV6-5 and TRBJ1-1; no reliable D call. V was clipped by 6 bases and J by 0 bases, with 14 bases between them. The CDR3 runs to 15 residues. CDR1 is MNHEY, CDR2 SVGAGI, per germline. CDR3 residues: CASSYSRGVNTEAFF. CDR3 in DNA: TGTGCCAGCAGCTACAGCCGGGGTGTGAACACTGAAGCTTTCTTT.

This clonotype was observed at least ten times. The chain links TRBV29-1 to TRBJ2-1; D is undetermined. Germline CDR1 reads SQVTM; CDR2 reads ANQGSEA. The V gene lost 3 bases and the J gene lost 8 bases, with 2 bases spanning the gap. This CDR3 contains 9 residues. CDR3 sequence reads: CSVDHEQFF. The CDR3 DNA reads as TGCAGCGTTGATCATGAGCAGTTCTTC.

The V and J genes are TRBV15 and TRBJ2-1; no firm D call. CDR3 length: 15 residues. Trimming pared 1 base from V and 5 bases from J, leaving 12 bases between. Germline V lookup: CDR1 LNHNV, CDR2 YYDKDF (reference sequence). The CDR3 loop reads CATSRGLEADNEQFF. For the CDR3, the DNA is TGTGCCACCAGCAGAGGTTTAGAGGCGGACAATGAGCAGTTCTTC.

Of note for this clonotype: An end of the junction differs from the germline gene, which may be a read error. This chain links TRBV18 with TRBJ2-5, with TRBD1 identical over 7 bases. The germline CDR1 and CDR2 sequences are KGHSH and LQKENI. The CDR3 totals 14 residues. Written as DNA, the CDR3 is TGTGCCAGCTCACTTAGGACAGGCCAAGGGACCCAGTACTTC. Translating gives CASSLRTGQGTQYF.

The V gene is TRBV7-2, the J gene TRBJ2-1, with D perhaps matching TRBD2 (5 bases). Trimming shortened V by 2 bases and J by 4 bases, and 12 bases separated the two germline ends. Looked up from germline, CDR1 is SGHTA and CDR2 is FQGNSA. The CDR3 has 15 residues. The CDR3 DNA reads TGTGCCAGCAGCTTAAACCGGGGTCGTTACAATGAGCAGTTCTTC. Protein product: CASSLNRGRYNEQFF.

A word on this clonotype: A read error may account for a junction end that differs from germline. The chain joins TRBV20-1 to TRBJ1-5; 7 bases align to TRBD1. The CDR3 runs to 15 residues. In germline, CDR1 is DFQATT, CDR2 SNEGSKA (reference sequence). This CDR3 reads CSAREGTEVNQPLHF. Here the CDR3 DNA reads TGCAGTGCTAGAGAGGGGACAGAGGTCAATCAGCCCCTGCATTTT.

The chain links TRBV24-1 to TRBJ2-5; 7 bases map to TRBD2. J gave up 0 bases and V 5 bases, and 2 bases lay outside the gene matches. CDR1 and CDR2 from the germline V gene are KGHDR and SFDVKD. CDR3 length: 14 residues. In DNA form, the CDR3 reads TGTGCCACCAGTGCAAGCGGGGACCAAGAGACCCAGTACTTC. This gives the protein CATSASGDQETQYF.

This CDR3 reads CASSQTIGGTYNEQFF. CDR3 sequence (DNA): TGTGCCAGCAGCCAAACAATCGGCGGTACCTACAATGAGCAGTTCTTC. V and J are TRBV7-8 and TRBJ2-1; unclear D gene. V lost 5 bases and J 2 bases, leaving 16 bases between the germline ends. The CDR3 is made up of 16 amino acids. Looked up from germline, CDR1 is SGHVS and CDR2 is FQNEAQ.

The chain combines TRBV7-9 with TRBJ1-6; tentative D call: TRBD1 (6 bases). V lost 1 base and J lost 9, with 16 bases in between. Germline CDR1 SEHNR, CDR2 FQNEAQ (reference sequence). CDR3 size: 16 residues. CDR3 coding DNA: TGTGCCAGCAGCTTAGAGGGGGTTGGATTGGGTTCACCCCTCCACTTT. Its protein is CASSLEGVGLGSPLHF.

As for this clonotype: Germline and junction disagree at one end, which may indicate a read error. The chain employs TRBV4-2 and TRBJ1-5, with 10 bases aligning to TRBD1. CDR1 is LGHNA and CDR2 is YNFKEQ in the germline V gene. The CDR3 length is 14 residues. The CDR3 region has the DNA TGTGCCAGCAGCCGGGACAGGGGCAATCGGCCCCAGCATTTT. It specifies CASSRDRGNRPQHF.

V is TRBV29-1 and J is TRBJ2-2; no reliable D call. The CDR3 totals 11 residues. Germline CDR1 SQVTM, CDR2 ANQGSEA. V lost 6 bases and J 5 bases, leaving 7 bases between the germline ends. CDR3 region: CSVRTTGELFF. The CDR3, as DNA: TGCAGCGTACGGACGACCGGGGAGCTGTTTTTT.

The gene calls are TRBV7-8 and TRBJ2-1; a weak D match, TRBD2 (6 bases). This CDR3 is 15 amino acids long. V gave up 1 base and J gave up 5 bases, with 12 bases separating them. The germline V gene has CDR1 SGHVS and CDR2 FQNEAQ. The CDR3 protein is CASSLGLVANNEQFF. As DNA, the CDR3 is TGTGCCAGCAGCTTAGGACTAGTCGCGAACAATGAGCAGTTCTTC.

The chain couples TRBV9 to TRBJ2-2; D is uncertain. The CDR3 spans 15 residues. V lost 3 bases to trimming and J lost 1 base, with 10 bases between them. In germline, CDR1 is SGDLS, CDR2 YYNGEE. CDR3 loop: CASSADRQNTGELFF. CDR3 coding DNA: TGTGCCAGCAGCGCCGACCGACAGAACACCGGGGAGCTGTTTTTT.

Only a few counts were recorded for this clonotype. The chain links TRBV19 to TRBJ2-7; 12 nucleotides align to TRBD2. V shed 7 bases and J 2 bases; nucleotides not matched to a gene: 9. The CDR3 is 16 residues long. The germline V gene has CDR1 LNHDA and CDR2 SQIVND (reference sequence). CDR3 coding DNA: TGTGCCAGTAAGAACAGCGGGACTAGCGGGCCCTACGAGCAGTACTTC. Translating gives CASKNSGTSGPYEQYF.

This chain connects TRBV24-1 to TRBJ2-4; D gene unclear. The J call is in doubt because the DNA end fits TRBJ2-5 better. From germline, CDR1 is KGHDR and CDR2 SFDVKD. There are 12 residues in the CDR3. The CDR3: CATSDNQETQYF. Written as DNA, the CDR3 is TGTGCCACCAGTGACAATCAAGAGACCCAGTACTTC.

This clonotype was detected only once. The chain links TRBV15 to TRBJ2-7; 7 bases align to TRBD2. The CDR3 runs 16 residues. Germline loops: CDR1 LNHNV, CDR2 YYDKDF (reference sequence). J lost 3 bases, V lost 0 bases, and 8 bases had no gene match. CDR3 residues: CATSRDSGTLHYEQYF. CDR3 nucleotide sequence: TGTGCCACCAGCAGAGACAGCGGGACCCTACACTACGAGCAGTACTTC.

V usage is TRBV4-2 and J usage is TRBJ1-1, with TRBD1 matching 8 bases. Trimming took 4 bases from V and 4 from J; bases not matched to a gene: 8. Germline lookup yields CDR1 LGHNA and CDR2 YNFKEQ. CDR3 length: 15 residues. The CDR3 reads CASSPGGPGVTEAFF. The DNA of the CDR3 is TGTGCCAGCAGCCCAGGGGGCCCTGGGGTCACTGAAGCTTTCTTT.